This T cell receptor (beta chain) was obtained from a study of EBV T-cell therapy then PD-1 blockade in nasopharyngeal carcinoma. About this clone: Its antigen is still unknown.

Sequenced by immunoSEQ multiplex PCR; TCRdb stores in-frame clones only, minus some. The top ten clones hold roughly 26% of a sample with around 22,000 clones, 82% of them seen once. The CDR3 covers 13 residues. The ends were cut back, 2 bases at V and 2 bases at J, with 5 bases in the middle. CDR1 and CDR2 (germline): MNHNY, SVGAGI (reference sequence). Regarding treatment: AdE1-LMPpoly-expanded autologous EBV-specific T-cell therapy followed by anti-PD-1 nivolumab. The V gene is TRBV6-6, the J gene TRBJ2-3; D uncertain. Sequencing used CD8+ T cells from blood, obtained at day -245 from a patient whose treatment included autologous EBV-specific T cells and nivolumab. The clonotype originates from a man aged 35 to 55 with nasopharyngeal carcinoma. CDR3 sequence reads: CASSYTATDTQYF. The DNA of the CDR3 is TGTGCCAGCAGTTACACAGCCACAGATACGCAGTATTTT.